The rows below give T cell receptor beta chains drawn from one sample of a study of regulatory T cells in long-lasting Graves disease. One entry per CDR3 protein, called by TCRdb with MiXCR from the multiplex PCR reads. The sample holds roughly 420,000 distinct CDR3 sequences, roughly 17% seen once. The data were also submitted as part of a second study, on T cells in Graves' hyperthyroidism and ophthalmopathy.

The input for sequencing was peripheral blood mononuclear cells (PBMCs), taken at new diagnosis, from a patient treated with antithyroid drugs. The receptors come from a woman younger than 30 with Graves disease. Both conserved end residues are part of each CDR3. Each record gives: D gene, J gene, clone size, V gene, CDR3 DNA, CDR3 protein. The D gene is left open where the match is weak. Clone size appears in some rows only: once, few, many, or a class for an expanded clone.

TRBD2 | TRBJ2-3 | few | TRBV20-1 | TGCAGTGCTATTTCGAGAGCGGGAACCACAGATACGCAGTATTTT | CSAISRAGTTDTQYF
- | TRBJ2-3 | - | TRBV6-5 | TGTGCCAGCAGTTACTCGCCGGGGGTTGGAGATACGCAGTATTTT | CASSYSPGVGDTQYF
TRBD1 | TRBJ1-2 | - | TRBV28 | TGTGCCAGCAGTTTAGTCGGGACAGGGAAAGGCTACACCTTC | CASSLVGTGKGYTF
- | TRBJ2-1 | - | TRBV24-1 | TGTGCCACCAGTGACCCCCTAGCTCCAATAAGTAATGAGCAGTTCTTC | CATSDPLAPISNEQFF
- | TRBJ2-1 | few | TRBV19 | TGTGCCAGTAGTAGAGACTACCGAAACTACAATGAGCAGTTCTTC | CASSRDYRNYNEQFF
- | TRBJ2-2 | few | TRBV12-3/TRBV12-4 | TGTGCCAGCAGTTTAGAGGGTTTGTCGAACACCGGGGAGCTGTTTTTT | CASSLEGLSNTGELFF
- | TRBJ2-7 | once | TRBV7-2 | TGTGCCAGCAGCCTTAGGACTATCGGGAGCCACGAGCAGTACTTC | CASSLRTIGSHEQYF
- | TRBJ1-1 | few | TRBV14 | TGTGCCAGCAGCCAAGAGACAGGTAGAACTGAAGCTTTCTTT | CASSQETGRTEAFF
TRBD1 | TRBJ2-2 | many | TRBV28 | TGTGCCAGCAGTCCTAGACAGGGGATGGGGACCGGGGAGCTGTTTTTT | CASSPRQGMGTGELFF
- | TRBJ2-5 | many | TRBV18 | TGTGCCAGCTCATCACAGGGTTCGGAGACCCAGTACTTC | CASSSQGSETQYF
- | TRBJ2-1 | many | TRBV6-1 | TGTGCCAGCAGTGGGATACCGGGACACGAGTACAATGAGCAGTTCTTC | CASSGIPGHEYNEQFF
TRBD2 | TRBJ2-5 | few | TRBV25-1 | TGTGCCAGCAGCGGGACTATCCAAGAGACCCAGTACTTC | CASSGTIQETQYF
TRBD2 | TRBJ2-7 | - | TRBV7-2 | TGTGCCGGCAGCTCGGGACTAGCGGGAGATCTTTCCTACGAGCAGTACTTC | CAGSSGLAGDLSYEQYF
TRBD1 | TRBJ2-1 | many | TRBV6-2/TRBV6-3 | TGTGCCAGCAGTACCCGGGACAGGGGGCCCAATGAGCAGTTCTTC | CASSTRDRGPNEQFF
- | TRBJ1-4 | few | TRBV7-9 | TGTGCCAGCAGCTTAGCAGACTCCGGGACGGGCCGTGAAAAACTGTTTTTT | CASSLADSGTGREKLFF
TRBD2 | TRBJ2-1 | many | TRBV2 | TGTGCCAGCAGTCAAACTCTAGCGGGAGCTCTTGAGCAGTTCTTC | CASSQTLAGALEQFF
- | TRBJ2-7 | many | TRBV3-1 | TGTGCCAGCAGCCAGGGGGACTACGAGCAGTACTTC | CASSQGDYEQYF
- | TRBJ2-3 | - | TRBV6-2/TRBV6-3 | TGTGCCAGCAGTTACTGGGGGAGATCGGATACGCAGTATTTT | CASSYWGRSDTQYF
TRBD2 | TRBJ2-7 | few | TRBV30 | TGTGCCGGGGGGGAGACTACCTACGAGCAGTACTTC | CAGGETTYEQYF
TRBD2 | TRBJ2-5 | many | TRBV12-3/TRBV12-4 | TGTGCCAGCAGTTTTAGCGGGAGTAGAGAGACCCAGTACTTC | CASSFSGSRETQYF
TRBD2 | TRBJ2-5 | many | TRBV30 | TGTGCCTGGAGTGTTTGGCGGGAGCAAGAGACCCAGTACTTC | CAWSVWREQETQYF
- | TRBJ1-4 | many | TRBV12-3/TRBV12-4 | TGTGCCGGGAGACGAGGGGTTTATGAAAAACTGTTTTTT | CAGRRGVYEKLFF
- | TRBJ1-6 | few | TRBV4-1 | TGCGCCAGCAGCCAAGAAGTCGGCGCCTATAATTCACCCCTCCACTTT | CASSQEVGAYNSPLHF
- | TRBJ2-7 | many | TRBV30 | TGTGCCTGGGAGTCCGGGACAAACAACTACGAGCAGTACTTC | CAWESGTNNYEQYF
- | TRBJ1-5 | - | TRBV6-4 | TGTGCCAGCAGTTCGACCGTAATGGGGCAGCCCCAGCATTTT | CASSSTVMGQPQHF
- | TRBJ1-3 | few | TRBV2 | TGTGCCAGCAGTGAAAACATAGCGTCTGGAAACACCATATATTTT | CASSENIASGNTIYF
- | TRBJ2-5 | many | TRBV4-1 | TGCGCCAGCAGCCAAGATAGGGGGGCCGTTCAAGAGACCCAGTACTTC | CASSQDRGAVQETQYF
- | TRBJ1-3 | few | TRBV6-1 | TGTGCCAGCAGCCGAATACACAGCTCTGGAAACACCATATATTTT | CASSRIHSSGNTIYF
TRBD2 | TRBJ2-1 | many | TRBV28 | TGTGCCAGCAGTCCAAGGGTCGGGACTAGCGGGAATCCCTACAATGAGCAGTTCTTC | CASSPRVGTSGNPYNEQFF
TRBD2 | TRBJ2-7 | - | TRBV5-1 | TGCGCCAGCAGCGTACTAGCGGGAGGCGAGCAGTACTTC | CASSVLAGGEQYF